The 9 T cell receptor beta chains below all came from one sample that was sequenced in a study of beta chain features in type 1 diabetes. Expressed TCRB transcripts were sequenced because the isolated RNA had all been reverse transcribed beforehand. Here immunoSEQ multiplex PCR was the method, and the copy in TCRdb shows in-frame clones only, minus some. The sample holds approximately 400,000 clones, about 16% seen once. Sequencing was carried out using naive CD4+ T cells from blood. The origin of the receptors is a young woman in good health.

This clone has only a few counts. The V call is TRBV28, the J call TRBJ2-1; D is ambiguous. CDR3 size: 12 residues. Germline V gene sequence: CDR1 MDHEN, CDR2 SYDVKM. The V end was cut by 6 bases, the J end by 10 bases, with 13 bases between. The CDR3 DNA is TGTGCCAGCAGCAGGCTGCCACGGGAGCAGTTCTTC. As protein: CASSRLPREQFF.

There are a few counts of this clone. The rearrangement links TRBV30 to TRBJ1-4; 7 positions agree with TRBD1. CDR1 is GTSNPN, CDR2 SVGIG, per germline (reference sequence). The CDR3 extends over 14 amino acids. Losses at the gene ends were 1 base for V and 3 bases for J; bases not matched to a gene: 2. The CDR3 bases are TGTGCCTGGAGTGAGGGGGCAGCTAATGAAAAACTGTTTTTT. Its translation: CAWSEGAANEKLFF.

A few counts support this clone. The chain carries TRBV18 and TRBJ2-2, with 7 bases matching TRBD2. J gave up 4 bases and V 2 bases, and 4 bases lay outside the gene matches. The V gene's germline CDR1 is KGHSH and CDR2 LQKENI. This CDR3 contains 15 residues. The CDR3 nucleotides read TGTGCCAGCTCACCAGGCGGGAGCGTCACCGGGGAGCTGTTTTTT. It codes for CASSPGGSVTGELFF.

The table lists this clone with a few counts. The chain combines TRBV29-1 with TRBJ2-7; tentatively, D is TRBD1 (5 bases). Per germline, CDR1 SQVTM and CDR2 ANQGSEA. Trimming removed 4 bases at V and 9 bases at J, with 10 bases between. The CDR3 has 10 amino acids. This chain's CDR3 is CSVVQDRQYF. The CDR3 nucleotides are TGCAGCGTTGTACAGGACCGGCAGTACTTC.

This clone was seen a handful of times. V gene TRBV7-2 combines with J gene TRBJ2-7; 8 bases agree with TRBD2. CDR1 and CDR2 (germline): SGHTA, FQGNSA. The CDR3 totals 17 residues. Unmatched junction bases numbered 9, after V lost 0 bases and J lost 2 bases. The CDR3 nucleotides are TGTGCCAGCAGCTTAGCCCGTCGCCCGGGAGGGCCCTACGAGCAGTACTTC. This translates into CASSLARRPGGPYEQYF.

The gene calls are TRBV5-1 and TRBJ2-1, with D possibly TRBD2 on 6 matching bases. Trimming shortened V by 4 bases and J by 8 bases, and 16 bases separated the two germline ends. From germline, CDR1 is SGHRS and CDR2 YFSETQ. The CDR3 runs 14 residues. CDR3: CASSPGGVVDEQFF. Here the CDR3 DNA reads TGCGCCAGCAGCCCGGGCGGGGTGGTCGATGAGCAGTTCTTC.

This clone was counted only a few times. The gene calls are TRBV7-3 and TRBJ2-1, with D maybe TRBD1 (5 bases). Germline CDR1 reads SGHTA; CDR2 reads FQGTGA. The CDR3 has 15 residues. Trimming left V 2 bases short and J 3 bases short, with 11 bases between. CDR3 sequence: CASSLGASLYNEQFF. CDR3 in DNA: TGTGCCAGCAGCTTAGGGGCCAGCCTCTACAATGAGCAGTTCTTC.

The table lists this clone with a few counts. V usage is TRBV18 and J usage is TRBJ2-7; D might be TRBD1 (5 bases). The CDR3 is 14 amino acids. V was cut by 3 bases and J by 4 bases, with 13 bases left in between. The germline CDR1 and CDR2 sequences are KGHSH and LQKENI. The CDR3 DNA sequence: TGTGCCAGCTCACCGACAGCAACTCCTTACGAGCAGTACTTC. Protein: CASSPTATPYEQYF.

In its sample, this clone was seen a few times. The chain recombines TRBV7-9 with TRBJ1-1; 8 bases match TRBD1. V trimming: 5 bases; J trimming: 11 bases; junction bases outside the gene matches: 10. CDR1 is SEHNR, CDR2 FQNEAQ, per germline (reference sequence). The CDR3 is made up of 13 amino acids. The CDR3 here is CASSQLQGVYAFF. The CDR3 DNA reads TGTGCCAGCAGCCAACTACAGGGGGTATACGCTTTCTTT. Supplemented by reference TRBV7-9 and TRBJ1-1, the full variable domain reads DTGVSQNPRHKITKRGQNVTFRCDPISEHNRLYWYRQTLGQGPEFLTYFQNEAQLEKSRLLSDRFSAERPKGSFSTLEIQRTEQGDSAMYLCASSQLQGVYAFFGQGTRLTVV.